This TCR beta chain was retrieved from a study of T cell responses to AZD1222 COVID-19 vaccine. Findings and limits, study-wide: Only after the peak T cell response were repertoires sampled. Donors were mostly white British, more females; clonal diversity possibly underestimated. Mapped onto spike, vaccine-associated CD4 TCRs spanned it and were dominant at 160-218 and 743-854.

Note on this clone: Its antigen is not known.

Data came from immunoSEQ multiplex PCR; TCRdb stores just in-frame clones and leaves some out. The sample includes about 120,000 clones, 88% of them seen just once. Losses at the gene ends were 4 bases for V and 8 bases for J; bases not matched to a gene: 10. CDR1 and CDR2 (germline): SGHRS, YFSETQ. This CDR3 is 14 amino acids long. Sequenced here: peripheral blood, sampled on day 0 of MenACWY control vaccination. The gene calls are TRBV5-1 and TRBJ1-2; 8 bases line up with TRBD1. The sequence came from an adult in good health. CDR3: CASSLGRTGRGYTF. The CDR3 DNA follows: TGCGCCAGCAGCCTGGGACGGACAGGGAGGGGCTACACCTTC.